The rows below give T cell receptor beta chains drawn from one sample of a study of CD4+ T cells in melanoma. Using immunoSEQ multiplex PCR, the repertoire was profiled, and TCRdb retains in-frame clones only, with some absent. The profile shows about 11,000 clones, roughly 70% of them singletons. Sequences were obtained from cells from a culture (not recorded whether cultured in vitro). The receptors originated from a human donor with melanoma. CDR3s include the opening cysteine and the closing phenylalanine or tryptophan. The D gene is left open where the match is weak. Clone size is shown for a subset of rows, as once, few, many or a class of expanded clone.

V: TRBV2
J: TRBJ2-2
D: .
size: .
CDR3: CASSQGQAGELFF
DNA: TGTGCCAGCAGCCAGGGTCAGGCCGGGGAGCTGTTTTTT

V: TRBV6-5
J: TRBJ2-7
D: TRBD2
size: .
CDR3: CASSYSQRGSYEQYF
DNA: TGTGCCAGCAGTTACTCCCAGCGGGGGAGTTACGAGCAGTACTTC

V: TRBV29-1
J: TRBJ2-7
D: .
size: few
CDR3: CSVAQGFRYEQYF
DNA: TGCAGCGTTGCCCAAGGATTCCGCTACGAGCAGTACTTC

V: TRBV19
J: TRBJ1-2
D: .
size: .
CDR3: CASSIPERGGGYTF
DNA: TGTGCCAGTAGTATACCCGAAAGGGGTGGCGGCTACACCTTC

V: TRBV5-1
J: TRBJ2-7
D: .
size: few
CDR3: CASSLGTTTYEQYF
DNA: TGCGCCAGCAGCTTAGGGACAACAACCTACGAGCAGTACTTC

V: TRBV16
J: TRBJ2-3
D: .
size: once
CDR3: CASSQFGGDTQYF
DNA: TGTGCCAGCAGCCAATTCGGGGGAGATACGCAGTATTTT

V: TRBV11-3
J: TRBJ2-7
D: TRBD1
size: .
CDR3: CASSLGGQGEQYF
DNA: TGTGCCAGCAGCTTAGGTGGACAGGGGGAGCAGTACTTC

V: TRBV29-1
J: TRBJ2-2
D: TRBD1
size: .
CDR3: CSVKTGITGELFF
DNA: TGCAGCGTTAAGACAGGGATAACCGGGGAGCTGTTTTTT

V: TRBV6-5
J: TRBJ1-2
D: TRBD1
size: .
CDR3: CASSSTGTGGPGYTF
DNA: TGTGCCAGCAGTTCGACCGGGACAGGGGGACCTGGCTACACCTTC

V: TRBV19
J: TRBJ1-5
D: .
size: .
CDR3: CASSMYKGSNQPQHF
DNA: TGTGCCAGTAGTATGTATAAGGGGTCCAATCAGCCCCAGCATTTT

V: TRBV5-1
J: TRBJ1-2
D: TRBD1
size: .
CDR3: CASSRGQGALSYGYTF
DNA: TGCGCCAGCAGTCGCGGACAGGGGGCGTTGAGCTATGGCTACACCTTC

V: TRBV18
J: TRBJ2-1
D: .
size: .
CDR3: CASSGQTGGNEQFF
DNA: TGTGCCAGCTCGGGTCAGACTGGGGGGAATGAGCAGTTCTTC

V: TRBV19
J: TRBJ1-6
D: .
size: .
CDR3: CASSQGRVWNNSPLHF
DNA: TGTGCCAGTAGTCAGGGGCGGGTCTGGAATAATTCACCCCTCCACTTT

V: TRBV10-3
J: TRBJ1-2
D: .
size: once
CDR3: CAISESGGGYGYTF
DNA: TGTGCCATCAGTGAGTCTGGGGGAGGCTATGGCTACACCTTC

V: TRBV2
J: TRBJ1-1
D: .
size: .
CDR3: CASKRLNTEAFF
DNA: TGTGCCAGCAAGAGGTTGAACACTGAAGCTTTCTTT

V: TRBV6-6
J: TRBJ1-5
D: .
size: .
CDR3: CASIPGGFNQPQHF
DNA: TGTGCCAGCATCCCCGGGGGCTTTAATCAGCCCCAGCATTTT

V: TRBV7-7
J: TRBJ2-7
D: .
size: .
CDR3: CASSLSQGTEQYF
DNA: TGTGCCAGCAGCTTATCGCAGGGGACCGAGCAGTACTTC

V: TRBV7-8
J: TRBJ1-2
D: .
size: .
CDR3: CASSQDTQRNYGYTF
DNA: TGCGCCAGCAGCCAAGACACACAGAGAAACTATGGCTACACCTTC

V: TRBV27
J: TRBJ1-6
D: .
size: .
CDR3: CASSFSEAYNSPLHF
DNA: TGTGCCAGCAGTTTTTCGGAAGCTTATAATTCACCCCTCCACTTT

V: TRBV6-5
J: TRBJ2-7
D: .
size: .
CDR3: CASSYSGHLYEQYF
DNA: TGTGCCAGCAGTTACTCCGGACACCTCTACGAGCAGTACTTC